A single sample is the source of the 15 T cell receptor beta chains below, sequenced in a study of neoadjuvant anti-PD-1 for oral cavity cancer. Repertoires were generated with immunoSEQ multiplex PCR, while TCRdb's copy carries only in-frame clones and drops some. The table lists 15,000 or so clones, 60% to 70% of them singletons. The sequencing here drew on PBMCs, taken before nivolumab (anti-PD-1) treatment. The source of these receptors is a person between 40 and 85 years old with oral cavity squamous cell carcinoma.

The CDR3 DNA sequence: TGTGCCAGCAGTGCCCCACAGAGCCGGGACAACACAGATACGCAGTATTTT. Its protein product is CASSAPQSRDNTDTQYF. The chain is built from TRBV25-1 and TRBJ2-3; possibly TRBD1 for D (6 bases). The length of the CDR3 is 17 residues. The V gene lost 4 bases and the J gene lost 2 bases, with 19 bases spanning the gap. Germline values: CDR1 MGHDK, CDR2 SYGVNS.

The chain is built from TRBV9 and TRBJ1-5, with D tentatively TRBD1 (5 bases). Trimming removed 3 bases from V and 4 bases from J, with 11 bases in between. The CDR3 is 14 amino acids. Germline V lookup: CDR1 SGDLS, CDR2 YYNGEE. CDR3 region: CASSGEGSNQPQHF. The DNA of the CDR3 is TGTGCCAGCAGCGGAGAGGGGTCTAATCAGCCCCAGCATTTT.

J is TRBJ1-4 and V is TRBV20-1; D ambiguous. V was cut by 6 bases and J by 8 bases, with 7 bases left in between. CDR1 is DFQATT, CDR2 SNEGSKA, per germline (reference sequence). This CDR3 spans 10 amino acids. DNA for the CDR3: TGCAGTGCGGGGAGAGAAAAACTGTTTTTT. This codes for CSAGREKLFF.

The chain employs TRBV27 and TRBJ2-3; D unclear. CDR1 MNHEY and CDR2 SMNVEV come from the germline V gene (reference sequence). The V and J ends lost 2 bases and 3 bases respectively, with 15 bases between them. The CDR3 consists of 16 residues. The CDR3 DNA follows: TGTGCCAGCAGTTTAAACGCGAGAGTGGAGACAGATACGCAGTATTTT. Translated, it gives CASSLNARVETDTQYF.

The V call is TRBV6-1, the J call TRBJ2-7; D unclear. V was pared by 1 base and J by 7 bases, with 11 bases between. This CDR3 comprises 13 residues. Germline CDR1 reads MNHNS; CDR2 reads SASEGT. This chain's CDR3 is CASSEGPSWEQYF. The CDR3 region has the DNA TGTGCCAGCAGTGAAGGCCCCTCGTGGGAGCAGTACTTC.

This clone was counted a few times. No conserved phenylalanine or tryptophan ends this CDR3, so it is likely a read error. Because the CDR3's place on the DNA is in doubt, the DNA is left out and the CDR3 is given as listed by TCRdb. The chain is built from TRBV19 and TRBJ2-7; the D segment call TRBD2 is taken from the table without a DNA check. In germline, CDR1 is LNHDA, CDR2 SQIVND (reference sequence). The CDR3 has 15 residues if both end residues are counted. The CDR3 spells CASSEGSGILSPITI.

This clone has just one count. This chain links TRBV11-3 with TRBJ2-2, with D uncertain. This CDR3 is 14 amino acids long. Trimming removed 0 bases at V and 3 bases at J, with 5 bases between. The germline CDR1 and CDR2 sequences are SGHNT and YENEEA. The CDR3 DNA follows: TGTGCCAGCAGCTTAGATCCCCACACCGGGGAGCTGTTTTTT. Protein sequence: CASSLDPHTGELFF.

The V gene is TRBV19, the J gene TRBJ1-5; D remains ambiguous. Germline assignment: CDR1 LNHDA and CDR2 SQIVND (reference sequence). The CDR3 covers 14 residues. The V end lost 0 bases, the J end lost 4 bases, and 7 bases lay between the germline ends. The chain's CDR3 is CASSIELGNQPQHF. CDR3 DNA: TGTGCCAGTAGTATAGAGTTAGGAAATCAGCCCCAGCATTTT.

The chain combines TRBV2 with TRBJ1-1; possible D gene TRBD1, 6 bases. CDR1 and CDR2 (germline): SNHLY, FYNNEI. This CDR3 spans 14 amino acids. V dropped 6 bases and J dropped 2 bases, with 13 bases sitting between them. CDR3 sequence: CASRNSGQNTEAFF. DNA of the CDR3: TGTGCCAGCAGAAATTCGGGACAAAACACTGAAGCTTTCTTT.

This clone showed up just a few times. V is TRBV6-5 and J is TRBJ1-5; 8 positions match TRBD1. This CDR3 is built from 14 residues. V was pared by 8 bases and J by 6 bases, with 9 bases of the junction left unmatched. Looked up from germline, CDR1 is MNHEY and CDR2 is SVGAGI. The CDR3 coding sequence is TGTGCCAGCGGCAGAGACAGGGGAACTCAGCCCCAGCATTTT. Protein: CASGRDRGTQPQHF.

The rearrangement links TRBV6-5 to TRBJ2-2; D gene uncertain. With 8 bases removed from V and 0 bases from J, the gap between germline ends came to 13 bases. The CDR3 spans 15 residues. Germline V gives CDR1 MNHEY, CDR2 SVGAGI. Written as DNA, the CDR3 is TGTGCCAGCCACCTCCTTGGAGCGAACACCGGGGAGCTGTTTTTT. Amino acid sequence: CASHLLGANTGELFF.

This clone was observed a handful of times. The same CDR3 is also encoded by other DNA sequences in this sample. V gene TRBV11-2 combines with J gene TRBJ1-5, with 8 bases that match TRBD1. Germline V CDR1 and CDR2: SGHAT, FQNNGV. The CDR3 has 14 residues. J was trimmed by 6 bases and V by 5 bases; bases with no gene match: 6. This CDR3 reads CASSPGQGGQPQHF. CDR3 DNA: TGTGCCAGCAGCCCCGGACAGGGTGGTCAGCCCCAGCATTTT.

The chain couples TRBV10-2 to TRBJ1-5; the match to TRBD1 covers 7 bases. The CDR3 is made up of 13 amino acids. The J segment lost 2 bases and the V segment lost 6 bases, leaving 1 base of the junction unmatched. Per germline, CDR1 WSHSY and CDR2 SAAADI. As DNA, the CDR3 is TGCGCCAGCAGAACAGGGGGCAATCAGCCCCAGCATTTT. Its protein product is CASRTGGNQPQHF.

The chain joins TRBV30 to TRBJ2-1; tentative D call: TRBD2 (6 bases). In germline, CDR1 is GTSNPN, CDR2 SVGIG (reference sequence). V was pared by 8 bases and J by 0 bases, with 11 bases between. This CDR3 is 13 amino acids long. CDR3: CAGGESSYNEQFF. The CDR3 coding sequence is TGTGCCGGAGGGGAGAGCTCCTACAATGAGCAGTTCTTC.

V is TRBV7-2 and J is TRBJ1-5, with unresolved D. Trimming removed 1 base at V and 1 base at J, with 8 bases between. The CDR3 has 15 amino acids. Germline V gene data show CDR1 as SGHTA and CDR2 as FQGNSA. CDR3 region: CASSLGGISNQPQHF. For the CDR3, the DNA is TGTGCCAGCAGCTTAGGGGGTATAAGCAATCAGCCCCAGCATTTT. Supplemented by reference TRBV7-2 and TRBJ1-5, the full variable domain reads GAGVSQSPSNKVTEKGKDVELRCDPISGHTALYWYRQSLGQGLEFLIYFQGNSAPDKSGLPSDRFSAERTGGSVSTLTIQRTQQEDSAVYLCASSLGGISNQPQHFGDGTRLSIL.